The 14 T cell receptor beta chains presented below share a single source sample, sequenced in a study of Graves' ophthalmopathy and Graves' hyperthyroidism. Amplified TCR beta CDR3 regions were obtained using RNA transcripts as template. Amplification began with first-round RT-PCR using HTBI primers, then second-round multiplex PCR was performed. TCRdb independently ran MiXCR on the multiplex PCR reads; one entry per CDR3 protein. Of approximately 540,000 distinct CDR3 sequences in the sample, less than 40% were seen once. Material: peripheral blood or thyroid tissue (not recorded which). These receptors were taken from an adult man with Graves' hyperthyroidism.

This chain connects TRBV7-6 to TRBJ2-3; D gene ambiguous. Trimming shortened V by 5 bases and J by 2 bases, and 8 bases separated the two germline ends. The CDR3 sequence is 13 residues long. CDR1 SGHVS and CDR2 FNYEAQ come from the germline V gene. The CDR3 sequence: CASSLHFTDTQYF. CDR3 sequence (DNA): TGTGCCAGCAGCCTGCACTTCACAGATACGCAGTATTTT.

V gene TRBV7-9 combines with J gene TRBJ1-3; D is possibly TRBD1 (5 bases). V was cut by 5 bases and J by 0 bases, with 14 bases left in between. The CDR3 extends over 16 amino acids. The germline gives CDR1 SEHNR, CDR2 FQNEAQ (reference sequence). The CDR3 DNA reads TGTGCCAGCAGCCCAAACCGACAGATCTCTGGAAACACCATATATTTT. It yields the protein CASSPNRQISGNTIYF.

The V and J genes are TRBV10-2 and TRBJ1-5, with a tentative D call TRBD1 (5 bases). Trimming took 8 bases from V and 7 from J, leaving 21 bases between them. The CDR3 runs to 15 residues. Germline CDR1 reads WSHSY; CDR2 reads SAAADI. Here the CDR3 DNA reads TGCGCCAGCGGGGGGGAGTGGGGGAAGGAGCAGCCCCAGCATTTT. It codes for CASGGEWGKEQPQHF.

This clonotype was seen many times. The chain is built from TRBV9 and TRBJ1-2; D not certain. V shed 2 bases and J shed 4 bases, with 6 bases lying between them. Germline values: CDR1 SGDLS, CDR2 YYNGEE. The CDR3 runs to 12 residues. The CDR3 spells CASSVGSYGYTF. The CDR3 bases are TGTGCCAGCAGCGTCGGCAGCTATGGCTACACCTTC.

This clonotype was seen a single time. A read error is possible here, since a much larger clone lies one base away. The rearrangement links TRBV7-2 to TRBJ2-5; D gene unclear. CDR1 and CDR2 (germline): SGHTA, FQGNSA. CDR3 length equals 13 residues. CDR3 region: CASSLQAKETRYF. CDR3 nucleotides: TGTGCCAGCAGCTTACAGGCGAAAGAGACCCGGTACTTC. Supplemented by reference TRBV7-2 and TRBJ2-5, the full variable domain reads GAGVSQSPSNKVTEKGKDVELRCDPISGHTALYWYRQSLGQGLEFLIYFQGNSAPDKSGLPSDRFSAERTGGSVSTLTIQRTQQEDSAVYLCASSLQAKETRYFGPGTRLLVL.

This clonotype was seen ten or more times. This chain uses TRBV7-9 with TRBJ2-7; TRBD1 matches 9 bases. The CDR3 consists of 14 residues. Germline V gives CDR1 SEHNR, CDR2 FQNEAQ (reference sequence). The trim removed 5 bases at V and 2 bases at J, leaving 4 bases unmatched. The chain's CDR3 is CASSRRDRAYEQYF. As DNA, the CDR3 is TGTGCCAGCAGCCGACGGGACAGGGCCTACGAGCAGTACTTC.

This clonotype was recorded many times. One end of the junction does not line up with germline, which may come from a read error. The chain employs TRBV5-1 and TRBJ1-1; D call uncertain. Germline-derived CDR1 and CDR2 are SGHRS and YFSETQ. The CDR3 spans 14 residues. CDR3 nucleotides: TGCGCCGGCAGACTCGACGGGTTGAACACTGAAGCTTTCTTT. Residues: CAGRLDGLNTEAFF. The entire variable domain, with the rest obtained from reference TRBV5-1 and TRBJ1-1, is as follows: KAGVTQTPRYLIKTRGQQVTLSCSPISGHRSVSWYQQTPGQGLQFLFEYFSETQRNKGNFPGRFSGRQFSNSRSEMNVSTLELGDSALYLCAGRLDGLNTEAFFGQGTRLTVV.

This clonotype was seen a handful of times. The chain links TRBV7-3 to TRBJ2-2; D possibly matches TRBD1 or TRBD2 (5 bases each). Trimming left V 1 base short and J 1 base short, with 10 bases between. This CDR3 is built from 16 residues. Looked up from germline, CDR1 is SGHTA and CDR2 is FQGTGA. The CDR3 sequence: CASSLRGNRNTGELFF. In nucleotides, the CDR3 is TGTGCCAGCAGCTTAAGGGGGAACAGGAACACCGGGGAGCTGTTTTTT.

This clonotype was detected many times. The gene calls are TRBV20-1 and TRBJ2-7; D is perhaps TRBD1 or TRBD2 (5 bases each). The CDR3 is 14 amino acids. Per germline, CDR1 DFQATT and CDR2 SNEGSKA (reference sequence). V gave up 0 bases and J gave up 7 bases, with 16 bases separating them. The CDR3 DNA is TGCAGTGCTAGAGACCCCGGGACGCCGCGGGAGCAGTACTTC. Translated: CSARDPGTPREQYF.

In its sample, this clonotype was seen many times. The chain joins TRBV2 to TRBJ2-5; D perhaps matches TRBD1 (5 bases). The CDR3 is 15 amino acids. The V gene's germline CDR1 is SNHLY and CDR2 FYNNEI. V shed 6 bases and J shed 5 bases, with 19 bases lying between them. Here the CDR3 reads CASRPGLPSGETQYF. Written as DNA, the CDR3 is TGTGCCAGCAGACCCGGCCTACCCTCAGGGGAGACCCAGTACTTC. The variable domain in full, with the rest retrieved from reference TRBV2 and TRBJ2-5, is EPEVTQTPSHQVTQMGQEVILRCVPISNHLYFYWYRQILGQKVEFLVSFYNNEISEKSEIFDDQFSVERPDGSNFTLKIRSTKLEDSAMYFCASRPGLPSGETQYFGPGTRLLVL.

This clonotype was found a few times. This chain connects TRBV7-9 to TRBJ2-5, with TRBD2 matching over 8 bases. The CDR3 spans 18 residues. Germline trimming cut 1 base from V and 2 bases from J; bases unmatched to any gene: 12. In germline, CDR1 is SEHNR, CDR2 FQNEAQ (reference sequence). CDR3 in DNA: TGTGCCAGCAGCTTAGGGGTGCTTGCGGGGGGACCACAAGAGACCCAGTACTTC. Its translation: CASSLGVLAGGPQETQYF. The entire variable domain, with the rest obtained from reference TRBV7-9 and TRBJ2-5, is as follows: DTGVSQNPRHKITKRGQNVTFRCDPISEHNRLYWYRQTLGQGPEFLTYFQNEAQLEKSRLLSDRFSAERPKGSFSTLEIQRTEQGDSAMYLCASSLGVLAGGPQETQYFGPGTRLLVL.

In this sample, this clonotype turned up many times. The chain is built from TRBV5-5 and TRBJ1-2; 8 bases are shared with TRBD1. Trimming cost V 4 bases and J 6 bases; bases outside gene matches: 11. This CDR3 region has 15 residues. CDR1 and CDR2 (germline): SGHKS, YYEKEE (reference sequence). The CDR3 nucleotides read TGTGCCAGCAGCACCGCAGGGGGCCTCCCTCATGGCTACACCTTC. Its translation: CASSTAGGLPHGYTF.

The V call is TRBV6-5, the J call TRBJ1-6; tentative D call: TRBD1 (6 bases). Germline V lookup: CDR1 MNHEY, CDR2 SVGAGI. Trimming removed 6 bases from V and 0 bases from J, with 18 bases in between. The CDR3 has 18 residues. In DNA, the CDR3 is TGTGCCAGCAGCCGACGCCGAGGGGGGAGCTCCTATAATTCACCCCTCCACTTT. Translation gives CASSRRRGGSSYNSPLHF.

This clonotype was detected many times. The chain carries TRBV3-1 and TRBJ1-2; 9 bases agree with TRBD1. Per germline, CDR1 LGHDT and CDR2 YNNKEL (reference sequence). CDR3 length equals 15 residues. The V segment lost 0 bases and the J segment 6 bases; nucleotides outside the gene matches: 5. The CDR3, as DNA: TGTGCCAGCAGCCAAGATTGGACAGGGGAGGATGGCTACACCTTC. It encodes CASSQDWTGEDGYTF.